This T cell receptor (beta chain) was recorded in a study of blood T cell repertoires in COVID-19. Study at large: Samples came from the United States, Italy and Spain, spanning acute and convalescent COVID-19.

Germline values: CDR1 SNHLY, CDR2 FYNNEI. The CDR3 is 10 residues long. Method: immunoSEQ multiplex PCR; TCRdb's copy keeps in-frame clones and lacks some. The sample lists some 240,000 clones, roughly 89% occurring once. About this clone: A junction boundary mismatches the germline segment, possibly from a read error.

The V call is TRBV2, the J call TRBJ2-7, with D possibly matching TRBD1 (6 bases). The origin of this receptor is a woman between 40 and 50 years old who had recovered from COVID-19. The sequencing sample was made of peripheral blood. This chain's CDR3 is CASSEETGNF. The CDR3 DNA is TGTGCCAGCAGTGAGGAGACAGGCAACTTC.